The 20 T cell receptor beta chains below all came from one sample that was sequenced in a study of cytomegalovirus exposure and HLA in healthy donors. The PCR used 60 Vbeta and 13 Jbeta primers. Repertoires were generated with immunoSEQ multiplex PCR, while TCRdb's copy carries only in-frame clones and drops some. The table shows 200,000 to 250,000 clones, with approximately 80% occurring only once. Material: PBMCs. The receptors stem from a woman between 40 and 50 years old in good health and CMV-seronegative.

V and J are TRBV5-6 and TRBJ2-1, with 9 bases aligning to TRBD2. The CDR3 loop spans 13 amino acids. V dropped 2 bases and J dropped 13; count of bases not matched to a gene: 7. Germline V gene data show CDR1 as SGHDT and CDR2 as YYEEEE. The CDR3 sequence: CASSLSSAGGQFF. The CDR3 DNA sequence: TGTGCCAGCAGCTTAAGTTCAGCGGGGGGTCAGTTCTTC. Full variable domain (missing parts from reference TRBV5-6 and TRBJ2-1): DAGVTQSPTHLIKTRGQQVTLRCSPKSGHDTVSWYQQALGQGPQFIFQYYEEEERQRGNFPDRFSGHQFPNYSSELNVNALLLGDSALYLCASSLSSAGGQFFGPGTRLTVL.

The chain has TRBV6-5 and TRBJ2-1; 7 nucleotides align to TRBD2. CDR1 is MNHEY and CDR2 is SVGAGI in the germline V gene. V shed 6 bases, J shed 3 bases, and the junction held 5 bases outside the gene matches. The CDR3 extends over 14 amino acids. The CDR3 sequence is CASRGASGYNEQFF. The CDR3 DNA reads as TGTGCCAGCAGGGGAGCTAGCGGCTACAATGAGCAGTTCTTC.

CDR3 loop: CASSPRTGVPYEQYF. CDR3 DNA: TGTGCCAGCTCACCTCGTACAGGGGTCCCCTACGAGCAGTACTTC. The chain joins TRBV18 to TRBJ2-7, with 7 positions matching TRBD1. Germline CDR1 KGHSH, CDR2 LQKENI. The CDR3 covers 15 residues. After removal of 3 bases from V and 2 bases from J, the junction contained 7 bases not matched to a gene.

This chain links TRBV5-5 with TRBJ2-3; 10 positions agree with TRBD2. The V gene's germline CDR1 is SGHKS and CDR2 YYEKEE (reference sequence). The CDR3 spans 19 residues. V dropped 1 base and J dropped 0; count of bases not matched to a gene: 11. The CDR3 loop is CASSLHVIRLAGSTDTQYF. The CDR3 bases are TGTGCCAGCAGCTTGCACGTAATCCGACTAGCGGGTAGCACAGATACGCAGTATTTT.

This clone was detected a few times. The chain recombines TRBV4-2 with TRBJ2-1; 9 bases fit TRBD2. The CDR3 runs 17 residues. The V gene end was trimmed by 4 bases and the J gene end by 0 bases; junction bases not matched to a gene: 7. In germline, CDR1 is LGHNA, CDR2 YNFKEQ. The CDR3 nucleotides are TGTGCCAGCAGCCCCCTAAGCGGGGGGAGCTCCTACAATGAGCAGTTCTTC. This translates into CASSPLSGGSSYNEQFF.

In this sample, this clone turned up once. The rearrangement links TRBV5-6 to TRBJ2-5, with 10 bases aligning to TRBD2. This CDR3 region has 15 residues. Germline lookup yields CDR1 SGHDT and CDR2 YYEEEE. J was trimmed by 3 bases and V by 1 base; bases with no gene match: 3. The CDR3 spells CASSLFLAGEETQYF. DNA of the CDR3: TGTGCCAGCAGCTTGTTCCTAGCGGGGGAAGAGACCCAGTACTTC.

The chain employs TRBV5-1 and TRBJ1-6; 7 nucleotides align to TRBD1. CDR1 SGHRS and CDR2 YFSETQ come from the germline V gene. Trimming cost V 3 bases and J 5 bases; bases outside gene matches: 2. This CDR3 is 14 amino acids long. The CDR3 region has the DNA TGCGCCAGCAGCTGGGACAGCAATAATTCACCCCTCCACTTT. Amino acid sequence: CASSWDSNNSPLHF. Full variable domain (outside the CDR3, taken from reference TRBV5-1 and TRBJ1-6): KAGVTQTPRYLIKTRGQQVTLSCSPISGHRSVSWYQQTPGQGLQFLFEYFSETQRNKGNFPGRFSGRQFSNSRSEMNVSTLELGDSALYLCASSWDSNNSPLHFGNGTRLTVT.

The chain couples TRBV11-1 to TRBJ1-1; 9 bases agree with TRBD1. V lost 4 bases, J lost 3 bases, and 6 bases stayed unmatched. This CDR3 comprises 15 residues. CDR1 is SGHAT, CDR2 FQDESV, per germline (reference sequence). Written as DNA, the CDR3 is TGTGCCAGCAGCTCGACAGGGGGATCCTACACTGAAGCTTTCTTT. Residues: CASSSTGGSYTEAFF.

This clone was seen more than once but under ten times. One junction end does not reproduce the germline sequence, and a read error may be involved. The CDR3 loop reads CASSPNRDRGVGYPF. The CDR3 nucleotides read TGTGCCAGCTCACCAAACCGGGACAGGGGCGTGGGCTACCCCTTC. The chain has TRBV18 and TRBJ1-2; the match to TRBD1 covers 10 bases. CDR3 length equals 15 residues. Germline CDR1 KGHSH, CDR2 LQKENI.

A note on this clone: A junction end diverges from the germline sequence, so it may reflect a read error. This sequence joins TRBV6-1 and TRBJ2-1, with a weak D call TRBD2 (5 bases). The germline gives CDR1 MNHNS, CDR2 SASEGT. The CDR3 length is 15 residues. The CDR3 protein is CASSVRLSSSNEQFF. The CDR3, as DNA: TGTGCCAGCAGTGTAAGACTATCCTCCTCCAATGAGCAGTTCTTC.

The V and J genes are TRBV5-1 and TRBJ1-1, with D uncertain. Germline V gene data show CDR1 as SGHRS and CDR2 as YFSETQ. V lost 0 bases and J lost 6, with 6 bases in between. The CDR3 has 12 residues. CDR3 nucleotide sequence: TGCGCCAGCAGCTTGGGAGGTCCTGAAGCTTTCTTT. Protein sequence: CASSLGGPEAFF.

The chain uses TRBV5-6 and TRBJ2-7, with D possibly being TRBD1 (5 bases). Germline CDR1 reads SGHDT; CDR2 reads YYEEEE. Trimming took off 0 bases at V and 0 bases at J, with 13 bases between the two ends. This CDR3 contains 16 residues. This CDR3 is CASSLAGSNPSYEQYF. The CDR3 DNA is TGTGCCAGCAGCTTGGCAGGGTCCAATCCCTCCTACGAGCAGTACTTC.

CDR3: CASSLNAGWQETQYF. The CDR3 nucleotides are TGTGCCAGCAGCTTAAATGCCGGGTGGCAAGAGACCCAGTACTTC. The V and J genes are TRBV5-6 and TRBJ2-5; D is ambiguous. The CDR3 covers 15 residues. Germline V CDR1 and CDR2: SGHDT, YYEEEE. Trimming stripped 2 bases from V and 2 bases from J, with 13 bases between.

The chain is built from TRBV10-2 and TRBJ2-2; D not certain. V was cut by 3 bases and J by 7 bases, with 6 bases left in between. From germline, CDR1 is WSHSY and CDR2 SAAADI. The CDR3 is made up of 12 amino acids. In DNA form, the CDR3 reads TGCGCCAGCAGTGATATCGGCGGGGAGCTGTTTTTT. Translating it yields CASSDIGGELFF.

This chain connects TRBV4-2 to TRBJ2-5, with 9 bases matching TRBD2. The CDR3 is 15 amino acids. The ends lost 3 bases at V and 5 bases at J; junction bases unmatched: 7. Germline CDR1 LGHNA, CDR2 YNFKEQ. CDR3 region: CASSHPGLAGETQYF. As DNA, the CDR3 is TGTGCCAGCAGCCATCCGGGACTAGCTGGGGAGACCCAGTACTTC.

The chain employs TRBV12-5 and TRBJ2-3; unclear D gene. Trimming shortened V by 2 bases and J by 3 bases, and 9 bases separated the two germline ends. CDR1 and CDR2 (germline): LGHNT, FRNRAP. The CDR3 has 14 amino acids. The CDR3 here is CASGLSTYTDTQYF. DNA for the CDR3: TGTGCTAGTGGTTTGAGCACCTATACAGATACGCAGTATTTT.

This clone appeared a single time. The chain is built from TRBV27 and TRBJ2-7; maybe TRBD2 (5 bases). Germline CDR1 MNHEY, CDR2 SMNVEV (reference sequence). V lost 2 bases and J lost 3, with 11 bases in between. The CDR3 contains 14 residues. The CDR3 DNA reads TGTGCCAGCAGTTTACGGGGAATTGGCTACGAGCAGTACTTC. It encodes CASSLRGIGYEQYF.

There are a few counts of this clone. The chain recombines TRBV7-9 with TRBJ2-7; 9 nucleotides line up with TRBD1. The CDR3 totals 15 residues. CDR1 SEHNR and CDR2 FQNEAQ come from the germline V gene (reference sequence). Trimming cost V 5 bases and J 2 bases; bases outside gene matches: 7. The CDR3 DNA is TGTGCCAGCAGCCCAAGGGACAGGGAAACCTACGAGCAGTACTTC. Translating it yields CASSPRDRETYEQYF. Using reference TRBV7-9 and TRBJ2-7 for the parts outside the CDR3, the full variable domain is DTGVSQNPRHKITKRGQNVTFRCDPISEHNRLYWYRQTLGQGPEFLTYFQNEAQLEKSRLLSDRFSAERPKGSFSTLEIQRTEQGDSAMYLCASSPRDRETYEQYFGPGTRLTVT.

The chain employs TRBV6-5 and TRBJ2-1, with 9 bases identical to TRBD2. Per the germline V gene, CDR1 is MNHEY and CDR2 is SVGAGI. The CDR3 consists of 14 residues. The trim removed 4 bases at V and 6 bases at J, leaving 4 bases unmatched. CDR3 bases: TGTGCCAGCAGTTGGACTAGCGAGCTCAATGAGCAGTTCTTC. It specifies CASSWTSELNEQFF.

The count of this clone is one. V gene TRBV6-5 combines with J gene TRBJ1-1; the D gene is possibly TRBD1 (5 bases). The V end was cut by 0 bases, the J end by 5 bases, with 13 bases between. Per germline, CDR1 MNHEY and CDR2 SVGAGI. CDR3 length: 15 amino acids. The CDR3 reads CASSYSTAGVTEAFF. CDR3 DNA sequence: TGTGCCAGCAGTTACTCCACAGCGGGGGTTACTGAAGCTTTCTTT.